This TCR beta chain was identified in a study of T cells in Graves' hyperthyroidism and ophthalmopathy. The CDR3 has 15 amino acids. Germline V gene sequence: CDR1 SGHTA, CDR2 FQGTGA. V lost 5 bases and J lost 8; bases outside the gene matches: 3. At least ten counts were recorded for this clonotype. RNA transcripts yielded amplified TCR beta CDR3 regions. First-round RT-PCR of the TCR CDR3 relied on the HTBI primer set. Via MiXCR, TCRdb re-called the multiplex PCR reads, giving one row per CDR3 protein. This sample has under 400,000 distinct CDR3 sequences, with 20% to 25% found just once. Sequenced sample: blood. The chain has TRBV7-3 and TRBJ2-1; 16 bases match TRBD2. The sequence was collected from a man between 50 and 59 years old with Graves' hyperthyroidism. This CDR3 is CASSQGLAGGDEQFF. In DNA, the CDR3 is TGTGCCAGCAGCCAGGGACTAGCGGGAGGGGATGAGCAGTTCTTC.